There are a few counts of the clone carrying this T cell receptor (beta chain). Time point specified: pre-sensitization, week 0. Treatment indicated: therapeutic diphenylcyclopropenone sensitization with weekly scalp DPC. Blood was drawn before each patch test was applied. The data were obtained in a study of human T cells and chemical hapten exposure. The wider study: Minor pooled library volume differences mainly drove per-sample TCR yield variation.

The CDR3 is 14 residues long. Germline CDR1 MNHEY, CDR2 SVGEGT. J lost 2 bases, V lost 8 bases, and 7 bases had no gene match. The library attached unique molecular identifiers to individual cDNA molecules. Original analysis: A per-sample median of roughly 91,000 TCRs was observed, with a range of about 20,000 to 750,000. Using its own MiXCR run on the RACE reads, TCRdb lists one record per CDR3 protein. The V and J calls and clone size are TCRdb's, not the authors'. Among some 200,000 distinct CDR3 sequences, almost 30% were seen once, and the ten largest hold roughly 3%. V usage is TRBV6-2 or TRBV6-3 and J usage is TRBJ1-2, with 8 bases fitting TRBD1. The sequence derives from a woman in her twenties or thirties with alopecia areata. Some clones in this sample may be carry-over from other donors' samples. The specimen was whole blood, collected in connection with sensitization to the hapten diphenylcyclopropenone (DPC). The CDR3 bases are TGTGCCAGCCGAGGACAGGGTGACAACTATGGCTACACCTTC. Residues: CASRGQGDNYGYTF.